This T cell receptor beta chain is drawn from a study of CD8+ T cells in alopecia areata. Noted treatment: oral pan-JAK inhibitor, 5-10 mg twice daily. In its sample, this clone was seen a few times. Other DNA sequences from this sample encode an identical CDR3 as well. Once RNA had been extracted, it was reverse transcribed into cDNA to act as the sequencing template. The protocol was immunoSEQ multiplex PCR, while the TCRdb copy is restricted to in-frame clones and leaves out a portion. Among fewer than 250,000 clones, approximately 47% were seen once, and the ten largest hold around 2.8%. The TCR was taken from a human donor with alopecia areata. Sequenced material: CD4+ T cells sorted from blood, taken at approximately week 36, from a patient treated with tofacitinib.

CDR3 in amino acids: CSVASGYTEAFF. CDR3 bases: TGCAGCGTCGCCAGCGGCTACACTGAAGCTTTCTTT. V and J are TRBV29-1 and TRBJ1-1, with D uncertain. Germline CDR1 and CDR2: SQVTM and ANQGSEA. This CDR3 has 12 amino acids. V lost 6 bases to trimming and J lost 3 bases, with 11 bases between them.